The clone carrying this T cell receptor (beta chain) was found a few times. Its antigen is unidentified. The sample comes from a study of CD8+ T cells in alopecia areata. Overall study results and limits: Many expanded lesional clones persisted during tofacitinib (in both scalp and blood). Sequenced scalp T cells also include alphabeta T cells resident in normal skin. Scalp clonality and expanded CD8+ clones among the top 100 showed significant decreases with tofacitinib.

The treatment: oral pan-JAK inhibitor, 5-10 mg twice daily. Collected material from alopecia areata patients comprised lesional scalp punch biopsies and peripheral blood. Reverse transcription of extracted RNA yielded cDNA, which provided the sequencing template. Method: immunoSEQ multiplex PCR; TCRdb's copy keeps in-frame clones and lacks some. The repertoire has around 200,000 clones, about three fifths of them found once; the top ten carry 10% to 15%. The junction had 6 bases not matched to a gene; V was cut back by 7 bases and J by 0 bases. Germline V lookup: CDR1 SQVTM, CDR2 ANQGSEA. This CDR3 is 14 amino acids long.

The rearrangement joins TRBV29-1 to TRBJ2-1; TRBD1 matches at 7 bases. The receptor was derived from a human donor with alopecia areata. The material was CD8+ T cells sorted from blood, obtained at week 24, from a patient treated with tofacitinib. CDR3 DNA: TGCAGCGCCATGACAGGGCGCTCCTACAATGAGCAGTTCTTC. Translated, it gives CSAMTGRSYNEQFF.